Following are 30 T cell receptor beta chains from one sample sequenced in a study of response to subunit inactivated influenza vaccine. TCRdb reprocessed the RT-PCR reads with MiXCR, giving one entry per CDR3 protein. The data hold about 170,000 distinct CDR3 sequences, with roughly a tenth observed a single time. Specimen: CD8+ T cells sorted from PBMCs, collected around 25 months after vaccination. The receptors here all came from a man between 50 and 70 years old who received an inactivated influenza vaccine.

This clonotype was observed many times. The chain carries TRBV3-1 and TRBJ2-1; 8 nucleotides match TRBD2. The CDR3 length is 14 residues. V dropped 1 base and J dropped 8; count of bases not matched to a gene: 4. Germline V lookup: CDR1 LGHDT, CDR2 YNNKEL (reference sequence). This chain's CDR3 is CASSQGLAPYEQFF. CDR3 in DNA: TGTGCCAGCAGCCAAGGACTAGCGCCCTATGAGCAGTTCTTC.

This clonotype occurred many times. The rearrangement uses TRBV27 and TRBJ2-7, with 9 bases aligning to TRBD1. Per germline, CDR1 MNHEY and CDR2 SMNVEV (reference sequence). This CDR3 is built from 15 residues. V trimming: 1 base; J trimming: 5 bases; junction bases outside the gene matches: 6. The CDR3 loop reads CASSLYKGTGNEQYF. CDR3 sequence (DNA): TGTGCCAGCAGTTTATATAAAGGGACAGGGAACGAGCAGTACTTC.

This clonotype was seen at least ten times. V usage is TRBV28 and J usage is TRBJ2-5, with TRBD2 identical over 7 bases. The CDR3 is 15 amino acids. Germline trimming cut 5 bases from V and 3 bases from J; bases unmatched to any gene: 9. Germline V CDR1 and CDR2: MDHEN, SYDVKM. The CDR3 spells CASSPTRREKETQYF. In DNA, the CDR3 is TGTGCCAGCAGTCCGACTCGGCGGGAGAAAGAGACCCAGTACTTC.

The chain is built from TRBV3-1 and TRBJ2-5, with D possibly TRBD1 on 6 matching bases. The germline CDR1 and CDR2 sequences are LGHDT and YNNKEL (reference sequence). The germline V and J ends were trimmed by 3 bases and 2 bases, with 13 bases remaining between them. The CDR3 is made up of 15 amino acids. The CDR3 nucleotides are TGTGCCAGCAGCCAGCCGGGACACAATCAAGAGACCCAGTACTTC. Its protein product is CASSQPGHNQETQYF.

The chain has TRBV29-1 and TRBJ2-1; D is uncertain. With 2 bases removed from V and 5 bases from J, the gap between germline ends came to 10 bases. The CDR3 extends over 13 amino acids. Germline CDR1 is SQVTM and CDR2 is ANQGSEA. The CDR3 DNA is TGCAGCGTTGAACTTGCTTCGGACAATGAGCAGTTCTTC. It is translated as CSVELASDNEQFF.

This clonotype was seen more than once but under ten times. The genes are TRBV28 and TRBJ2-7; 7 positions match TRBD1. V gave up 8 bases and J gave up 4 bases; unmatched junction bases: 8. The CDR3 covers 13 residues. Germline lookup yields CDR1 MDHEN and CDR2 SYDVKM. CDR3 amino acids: CASQQGSLYEQYF. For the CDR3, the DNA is TGTGCCAGCCAACAGGGGAGTTTGTACGAGCAGTACTTC.

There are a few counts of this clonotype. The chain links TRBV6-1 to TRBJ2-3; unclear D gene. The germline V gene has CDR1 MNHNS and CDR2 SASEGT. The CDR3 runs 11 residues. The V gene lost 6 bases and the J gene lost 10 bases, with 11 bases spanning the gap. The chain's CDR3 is CASSETWSQYF. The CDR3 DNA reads TGTGCCAGCAGCGAAACCTGGTCGCAGTATTTT.

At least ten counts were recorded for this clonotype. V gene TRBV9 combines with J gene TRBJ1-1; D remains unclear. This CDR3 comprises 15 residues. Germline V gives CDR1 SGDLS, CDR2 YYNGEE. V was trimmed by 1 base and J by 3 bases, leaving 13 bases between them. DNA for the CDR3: TGTGCCAGCAGCGTATCGGCCATCATGGACACTGAAGCTTTCTTT. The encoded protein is CASSVSAIMDTEAFF.

CDR3 DNA sequence: TGTGCCAGCAGTTTAGCGGGGGTCTCCTACGAGCAGTACTTC. This encodes CASSLAGVSYEQYF. The chain uses TRBV28 and TRBJ2-7; 7 bases are a match to TRBD2. Germline values: CDR1 MDHEN, CDR2 SYDVKM. Germline trimming cut 2 bases from V and 0 bases from J; bases unmatched to any gene: 1. This CDR3 has 14 amino acids.

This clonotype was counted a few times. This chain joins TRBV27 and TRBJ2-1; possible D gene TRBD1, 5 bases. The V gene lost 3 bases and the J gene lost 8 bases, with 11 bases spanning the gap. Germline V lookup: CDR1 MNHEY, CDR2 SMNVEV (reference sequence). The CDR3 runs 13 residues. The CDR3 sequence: CASSFGRVYEQFF. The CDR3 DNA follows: TGTGCCAGCAGTTTTGGCAGGGTCTATGAGCAGTTCTTC.

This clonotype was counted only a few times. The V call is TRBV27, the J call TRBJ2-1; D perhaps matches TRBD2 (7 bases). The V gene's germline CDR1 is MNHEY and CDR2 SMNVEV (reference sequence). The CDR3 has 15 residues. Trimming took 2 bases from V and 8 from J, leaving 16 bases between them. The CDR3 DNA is TGTGCCAGCAGTTTAGAACGGGGGGCCCCCTATGAGCAGTTCTTC. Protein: CASSLERGAPYEQFF.

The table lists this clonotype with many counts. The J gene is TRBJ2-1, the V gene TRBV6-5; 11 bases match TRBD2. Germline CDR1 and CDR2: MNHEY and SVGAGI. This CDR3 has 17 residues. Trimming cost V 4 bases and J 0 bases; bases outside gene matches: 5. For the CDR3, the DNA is TGTGCCAGCAGTTCCGGACTAGCGGGTACCTCCTACAATGAGCAGTTCTTC. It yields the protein CASSSGLAGTSYNEQFF.

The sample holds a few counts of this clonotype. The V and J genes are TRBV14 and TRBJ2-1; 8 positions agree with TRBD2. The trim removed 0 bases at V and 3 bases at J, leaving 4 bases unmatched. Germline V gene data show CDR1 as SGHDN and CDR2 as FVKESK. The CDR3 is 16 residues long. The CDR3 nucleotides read TGTGCCAGCAGCCAAGACGGGGGGGCAGGCTACAATGAGCAGTTCTTC. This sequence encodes CASSQDGGAGYNEQFF.

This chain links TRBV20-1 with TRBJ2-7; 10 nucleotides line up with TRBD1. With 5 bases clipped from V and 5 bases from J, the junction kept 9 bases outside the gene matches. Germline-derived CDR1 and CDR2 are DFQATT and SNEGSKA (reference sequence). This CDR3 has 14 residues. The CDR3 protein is CSAPDGTGVHEQYF. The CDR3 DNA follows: TGCAGTGCTCCCGACGGGACAGGGGTCCACGAGCAGTACTTC.

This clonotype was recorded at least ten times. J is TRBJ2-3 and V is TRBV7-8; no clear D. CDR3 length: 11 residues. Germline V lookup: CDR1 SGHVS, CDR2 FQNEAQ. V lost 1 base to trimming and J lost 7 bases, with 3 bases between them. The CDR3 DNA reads TGTGCCAGCAGCTTAGGGAATACGCAGTATTTT. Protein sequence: CASSLGNTQYF. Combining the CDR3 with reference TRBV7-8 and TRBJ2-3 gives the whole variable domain GAGVSQSPRYKVAKRGQDVALRCDPISGHVSLFWYQQALGQGPEFLTYFQNEAQLDKSGLPSDRFFAERPEGSVSTLKIQRTQQEDSAVYLCASSLGNTQYFGPGTRLTVL.

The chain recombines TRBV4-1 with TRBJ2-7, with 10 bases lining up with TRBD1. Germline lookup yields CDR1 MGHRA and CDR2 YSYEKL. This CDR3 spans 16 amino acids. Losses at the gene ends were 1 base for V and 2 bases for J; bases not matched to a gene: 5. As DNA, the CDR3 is TGCGCCAGCAGCCAAGGCGGGGGGACAGGGGCCTACGAGCAGTACTTC. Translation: CASSQGGGTGAYEQYF.

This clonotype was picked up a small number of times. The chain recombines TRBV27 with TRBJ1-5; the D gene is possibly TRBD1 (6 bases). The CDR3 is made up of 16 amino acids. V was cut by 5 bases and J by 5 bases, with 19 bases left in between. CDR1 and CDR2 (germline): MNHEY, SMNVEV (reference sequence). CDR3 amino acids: CASSPLGGYIDQPQHF. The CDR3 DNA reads TGTGCCAGCAGTCCGCTTGGGGGCTATATTGATCAGCCCCAGCATTTT.

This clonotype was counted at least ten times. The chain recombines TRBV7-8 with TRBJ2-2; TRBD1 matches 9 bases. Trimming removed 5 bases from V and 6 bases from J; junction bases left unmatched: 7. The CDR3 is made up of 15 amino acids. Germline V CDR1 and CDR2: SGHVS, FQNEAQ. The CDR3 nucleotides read TGTGCCAGCAGCGACCGGACAGGGGAAGCCGGGGAGCTGTTTTTT. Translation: CASSDRTGEAGELFF.

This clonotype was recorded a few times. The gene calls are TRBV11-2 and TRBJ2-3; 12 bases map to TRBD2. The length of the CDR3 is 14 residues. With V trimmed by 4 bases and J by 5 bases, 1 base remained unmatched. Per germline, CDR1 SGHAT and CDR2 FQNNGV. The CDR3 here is CASSSLAGGDTQYF. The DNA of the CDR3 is TGTGCCAGCAGCTCACTAGCGGGAGGAGATACGCAGTATTTT.

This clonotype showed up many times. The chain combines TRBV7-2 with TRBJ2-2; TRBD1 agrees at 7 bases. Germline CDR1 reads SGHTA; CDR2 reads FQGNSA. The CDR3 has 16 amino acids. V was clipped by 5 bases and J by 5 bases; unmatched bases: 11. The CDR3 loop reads CASSPNQDRPTGELFF. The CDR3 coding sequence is TGTGCCAGCAGCCCTAACCAGGACAGGCCGACCGGGGAGCTGTTTTTT.

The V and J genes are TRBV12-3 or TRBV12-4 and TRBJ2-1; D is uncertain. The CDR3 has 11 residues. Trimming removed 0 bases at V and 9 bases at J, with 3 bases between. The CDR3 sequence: CASSLAFEQFF. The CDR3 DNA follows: TGTGCCAGCAGTTTAGCTTTTGAGCAGTTCTTC.

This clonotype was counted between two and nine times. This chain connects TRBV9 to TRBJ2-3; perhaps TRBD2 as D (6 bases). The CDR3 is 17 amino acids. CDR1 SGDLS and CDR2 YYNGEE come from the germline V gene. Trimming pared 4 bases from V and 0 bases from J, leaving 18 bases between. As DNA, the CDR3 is TGTGCCAGCAGCCCCGGAGGAAGGGGACTGAGCACAGATACGCAGTATTTT. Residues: CASSPGGRGLSTDTQYF.

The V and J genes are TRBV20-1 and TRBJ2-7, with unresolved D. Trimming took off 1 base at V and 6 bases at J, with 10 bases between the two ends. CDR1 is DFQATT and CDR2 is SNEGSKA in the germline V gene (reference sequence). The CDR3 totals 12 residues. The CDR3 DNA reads TGCAGTGCTAGAGTGCCAATGGCCGAGCAGTACTTC. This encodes CSARVPMAEQYF.

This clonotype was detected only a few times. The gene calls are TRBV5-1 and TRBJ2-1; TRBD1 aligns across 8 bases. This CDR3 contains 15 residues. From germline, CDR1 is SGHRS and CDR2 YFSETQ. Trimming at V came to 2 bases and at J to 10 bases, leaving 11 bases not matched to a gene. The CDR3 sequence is CASSFYRDRQYEQFF. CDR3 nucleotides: TGCGCCAGCAGCTTCTACCGGGACAGGCAGTACGAGCAGTTCTTC. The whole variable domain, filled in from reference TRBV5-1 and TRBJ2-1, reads KAGVTQTPRYLIKTRGQQVTLSCSPISGHRSVSWYQQTPGQGLQFLFEYFSETQRNKGNFPGRFSGRQFSNSRSEMNVSTLELGDSALYLCASSFYRDRQYEQFFGPGTRLTVL.

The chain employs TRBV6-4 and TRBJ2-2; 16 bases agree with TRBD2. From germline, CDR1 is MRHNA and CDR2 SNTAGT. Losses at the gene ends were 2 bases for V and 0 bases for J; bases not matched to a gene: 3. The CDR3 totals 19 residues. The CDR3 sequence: CASSDPGTSGGANTGELFF. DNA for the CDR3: TGTGCCAGCAGTGACCCCGGGACTAGCGGGGGGGCGAACACCGGGGAGCTGTTTTTT.

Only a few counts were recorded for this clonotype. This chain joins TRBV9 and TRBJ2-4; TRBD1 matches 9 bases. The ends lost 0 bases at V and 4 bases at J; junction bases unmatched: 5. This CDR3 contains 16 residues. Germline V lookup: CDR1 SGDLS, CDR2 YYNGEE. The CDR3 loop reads CASSVGGGTGKNIQYF. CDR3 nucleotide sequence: TGTGCCAGCAGCGTAGGAGGGGGGACAGGGAAAAACATTCAGTACTTC.

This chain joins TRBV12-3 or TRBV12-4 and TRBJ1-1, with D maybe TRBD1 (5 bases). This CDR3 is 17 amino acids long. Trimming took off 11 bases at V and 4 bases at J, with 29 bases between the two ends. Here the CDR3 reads CAFFRARGQIWGTEAFF. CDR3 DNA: TGTGCCTTCTTTCGGGCACGGGGCCAAATTTGGGGCACTGAAGCTTTCTTT.

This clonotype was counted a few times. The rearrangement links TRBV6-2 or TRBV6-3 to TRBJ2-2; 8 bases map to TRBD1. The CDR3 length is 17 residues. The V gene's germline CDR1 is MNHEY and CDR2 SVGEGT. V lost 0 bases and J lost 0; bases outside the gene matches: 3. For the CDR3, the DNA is TGTGCCAGCAGTTACTCGGTGGGACAGGCGAACACCGGGGAGCTGTTTTTT. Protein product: CASSYSVGQANTGELFF.

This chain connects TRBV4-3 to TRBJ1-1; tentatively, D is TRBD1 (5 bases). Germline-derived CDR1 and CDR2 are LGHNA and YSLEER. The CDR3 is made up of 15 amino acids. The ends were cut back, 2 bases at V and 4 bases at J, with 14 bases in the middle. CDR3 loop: CASSQSGLIGTEAFF. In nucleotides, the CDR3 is TGCGCCAGCAGCCAATCAGGGTTAATAGGCACTGAAGCTTTCTTT.

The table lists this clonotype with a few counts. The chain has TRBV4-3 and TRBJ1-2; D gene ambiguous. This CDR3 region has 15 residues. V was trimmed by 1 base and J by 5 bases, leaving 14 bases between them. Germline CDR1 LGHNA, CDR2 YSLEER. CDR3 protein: CASSQGNWASYGYTF. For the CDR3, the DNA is TGCGCCAGCAGCCAAGGAAACTGGGCTAGTTATGGCTACACCTTC.